Sequencing of this TCR beta chain was carried out in a study of blood T cell repertoires in COVID-19. The CDR3 is 15 residues long. V was cut by 4 bases and J by 3 bases, with 15 bases left in between. Germline V gene lookup returns CDR1 SEHNR and CDR2 FQNEAQ (reference sequence). This clone was seen just once. Profiled with immunoSEQ multiplex PCR; TCRdb holds only in-frame clones, not every one. The sample has 90,000 to 150,000 clones, about 79% seen once. This receptor was identified in a woman of 80 years or more with acute or convalescent COVID-19. Sequenced sample: peripheral blood. The chain couples TRBV7-9 to TRBJ2-5, with D possibly matching TRBD2 (7 bases). The DNA of the CDR3 is TGTGCCAGCAGCTACCAGCCGGGGGGCAAAGAGACCCAGTACTTC. Translated, it gives CASSYQPGGKETQYF.